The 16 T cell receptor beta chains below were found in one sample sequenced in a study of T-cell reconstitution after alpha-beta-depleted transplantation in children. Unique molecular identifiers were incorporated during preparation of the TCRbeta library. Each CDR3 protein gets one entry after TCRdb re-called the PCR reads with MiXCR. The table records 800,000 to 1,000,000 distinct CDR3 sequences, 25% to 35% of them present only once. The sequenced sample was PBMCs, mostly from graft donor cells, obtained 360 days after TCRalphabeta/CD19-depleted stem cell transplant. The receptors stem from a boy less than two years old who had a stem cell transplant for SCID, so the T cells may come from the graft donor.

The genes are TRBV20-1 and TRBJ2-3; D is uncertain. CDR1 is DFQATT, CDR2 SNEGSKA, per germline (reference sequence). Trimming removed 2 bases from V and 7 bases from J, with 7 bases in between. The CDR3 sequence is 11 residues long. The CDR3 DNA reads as TGCAGTGCTAGACACGGAAATACGCAGTATTTT. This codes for CSARHGNTQYF.

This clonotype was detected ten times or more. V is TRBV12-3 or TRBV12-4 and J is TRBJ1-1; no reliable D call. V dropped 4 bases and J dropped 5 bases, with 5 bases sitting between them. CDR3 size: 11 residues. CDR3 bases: TGTGCCAGCAGTTCCCTTACTGAAGCTTTCTTT. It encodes CASSSLTEAFF.

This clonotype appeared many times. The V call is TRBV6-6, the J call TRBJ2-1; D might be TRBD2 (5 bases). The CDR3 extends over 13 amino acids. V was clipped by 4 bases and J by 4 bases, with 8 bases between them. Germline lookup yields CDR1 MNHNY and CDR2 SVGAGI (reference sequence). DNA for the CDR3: TGTGCCAGCAGTTTCGGGGTTTACAATGAGCAGTTCTTC. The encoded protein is CASSFGVYNEQFF.

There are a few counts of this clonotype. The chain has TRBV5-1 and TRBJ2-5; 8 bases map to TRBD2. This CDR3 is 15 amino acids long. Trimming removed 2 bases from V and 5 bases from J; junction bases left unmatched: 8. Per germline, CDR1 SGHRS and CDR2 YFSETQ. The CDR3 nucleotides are TGCGCCAGCAGCTTCAGAAGCGGGGGAGGGGAGACCCAGTACTTC. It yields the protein CASSFRSGGGETQYF.

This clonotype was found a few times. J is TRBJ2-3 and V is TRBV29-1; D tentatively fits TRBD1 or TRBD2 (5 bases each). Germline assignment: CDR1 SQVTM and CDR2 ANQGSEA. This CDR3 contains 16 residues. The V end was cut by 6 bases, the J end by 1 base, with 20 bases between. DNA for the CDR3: TGCAGCGTCCCCCAGGGTGTGGGTAGCGGCACAGATACGCAGTATTTT. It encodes CSVPQGVGSGTDTQYF.

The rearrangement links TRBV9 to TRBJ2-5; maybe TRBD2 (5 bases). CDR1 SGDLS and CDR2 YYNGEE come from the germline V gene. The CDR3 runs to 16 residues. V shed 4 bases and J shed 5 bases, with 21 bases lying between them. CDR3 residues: CASSMGRTYQGETQYF. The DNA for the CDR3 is TGTGCCAGCAGCATGGGAAGGACTTACCAAGGGGAGACCCAGTACTTC. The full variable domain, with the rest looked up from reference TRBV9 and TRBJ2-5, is DSGVTQTPKHLITATGQRVTLRCSPRSGDLSVYWYQQSLDQGLQFLIQYYNGEERAKGNILERFSAQQFPDLHSELNLSSLELGDSALYFCASSMGRTYQGETQYFGPGTRLLVL.

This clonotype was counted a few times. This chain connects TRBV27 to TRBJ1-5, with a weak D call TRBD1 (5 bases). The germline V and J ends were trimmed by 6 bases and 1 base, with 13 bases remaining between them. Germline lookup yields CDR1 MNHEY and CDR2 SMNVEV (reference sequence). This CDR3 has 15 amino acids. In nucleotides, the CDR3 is TGTGCCAGCAGCCCTGGGGGATTAAGCAATCAGCCCCAGCATTTT. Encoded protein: CASSPGGLSNQPQHF.

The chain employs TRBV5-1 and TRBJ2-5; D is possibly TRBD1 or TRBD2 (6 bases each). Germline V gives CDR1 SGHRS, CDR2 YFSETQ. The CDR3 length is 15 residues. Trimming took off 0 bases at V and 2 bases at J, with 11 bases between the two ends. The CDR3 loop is CASSLAGGQQETQYF. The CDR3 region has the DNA TGCGCCAGCAGCTTGGCCGGGGGACAACAAGAGACCCAGTACTTC.

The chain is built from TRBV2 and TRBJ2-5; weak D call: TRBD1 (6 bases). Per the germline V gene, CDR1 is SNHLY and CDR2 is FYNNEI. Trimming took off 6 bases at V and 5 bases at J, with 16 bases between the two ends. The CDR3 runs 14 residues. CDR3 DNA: TGTGCCAGCAGCCCGGTGGGGGCGATGGAGACCCAGTACTTC. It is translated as CASSPVGAMETQYF.

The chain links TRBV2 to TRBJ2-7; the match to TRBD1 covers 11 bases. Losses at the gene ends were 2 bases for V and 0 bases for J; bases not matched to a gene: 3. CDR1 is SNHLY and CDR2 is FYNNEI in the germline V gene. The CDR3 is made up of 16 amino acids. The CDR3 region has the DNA TGTGCCAGCAGTGAATTGGGGACAGGGGGCTCCTACGAGCAGTACTTC. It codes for CASSELGTGGSYEQYF.

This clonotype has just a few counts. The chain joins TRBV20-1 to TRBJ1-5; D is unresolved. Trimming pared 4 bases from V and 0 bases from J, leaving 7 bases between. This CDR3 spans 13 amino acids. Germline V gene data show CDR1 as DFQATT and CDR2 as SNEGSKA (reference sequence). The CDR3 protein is CSANGGSNQPQHF. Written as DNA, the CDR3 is TGCAGTGCTAATGGTGGTAGCAATCAGCCCCAGCATTTT.

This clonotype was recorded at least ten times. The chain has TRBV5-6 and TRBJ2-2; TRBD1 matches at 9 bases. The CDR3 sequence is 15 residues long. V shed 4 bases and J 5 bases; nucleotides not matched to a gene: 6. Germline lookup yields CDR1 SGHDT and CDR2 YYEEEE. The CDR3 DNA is TGTGCCAGCAGCATCCGGGACAGGGTAACCGGGGAGCTGTTTTTT. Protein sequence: CASSIRDRVTGELFF.

CDR3: CASSRDGSSYNEQFF. DNA of the CDR3: TGTGCCAGCAGCCGTGACGGAAGCTCCTACAATGAGCAGTTCTTC. The chain employs TRBV7-9 and TRBJ2-1, with D uncertain. The CDR3 has 15 residues. Trimming shortened V by 5 bases and J by 0 bases, and 11 bases separated the two germline ends. CDR1 is SEHNR and CDR2 is FQNEAQ in the germline V gene (reference sequence).

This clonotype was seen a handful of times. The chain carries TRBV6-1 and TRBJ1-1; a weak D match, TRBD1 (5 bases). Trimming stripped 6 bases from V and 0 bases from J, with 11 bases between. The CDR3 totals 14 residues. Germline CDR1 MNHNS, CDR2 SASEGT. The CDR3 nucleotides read TGTGCCAGCAGGGTGACAGTCATGAACACTGAAGCTTTCTTT. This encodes CASRVTVMNTEAFF.

CDR3 in amino acids: CASSQTWVQGIGSYEQYF. Written as DNA, the CDR3 is TGCGCCAGCAGCCAAACATGGGTACAGGGGATCGGCTCCTACGAGCAGTACTTC. V usage is TRBV4-1 and J usage is TRBJ2-7; 7 bases agree with TRBD1. The germline gives CDR1 MGHRA, CDR2 YSYEKL. The CDR3 totals 18 residues. J lost 0 bases, V lost 2 bases, and 13 bases had no gene match.

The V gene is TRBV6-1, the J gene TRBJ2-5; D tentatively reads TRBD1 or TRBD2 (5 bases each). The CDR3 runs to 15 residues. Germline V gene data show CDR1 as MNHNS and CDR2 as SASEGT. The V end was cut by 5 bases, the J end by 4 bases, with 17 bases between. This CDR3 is CASSPGNLGTETQYF. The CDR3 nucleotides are TGTGCCAGCAGTCCTGGGAACCTAGGGACAGAGACCCAGTACTTC.